This T cell receptor beta chain was identified in a study of low-dose radiotherapy and immunotherapy resistance in tumors. The overall study: Cohort 1 was given 0.5 Gy fractions every 2 weeks, 6.5 Gy in total. Intravenous ipilimumab 1 mg/kg every six weeks was given with nivolumab 240 mg every two weeks.

Between the trimmed V and J ends, which lost 6 bases and 1 base, there was a span of 12 bases. Germline values: CDR1 MDHEN, CDR2 SYDVKM. This CDR3 comprises 15 residues. Both TCRalpha and TCRbeta chains were reverse transcribed with V-gene-specific primers. It was with a constant-region primer and a V-primer adapter that TCRs were amplified over 20 PCR cycles. In vitro transcription amplified the mRNA that had been isolated. TCRdb passed the reads through MiXCR, listing each CDR3 protein once. The sample consists of about 9,800 distinct CDR3 sequences, roughly four fifths of them appearing once. The rearrangement links TRBV28 to TRBJ1-4; no firm D call. This receptor was obtained from a human donor with advanced metastatic prostate, ovarian, gallbladder or colorectal cancer (not recorded which). This table probably holds off-target reads from a library built for another chain. The CDR3 reads CASRSGLRTNEKLFF. For the CDR3, the DNA is TGTGCCAGCAGGTCCGGGTTACGAACTAATGAAAAACTGTTTTTT.